One sample yielded the 4 T cell receptor beta chains listed below, sequenced in a study of T cell repertoires in cytomegalovirus infection. Each CDR3 protein gets one entry after TCRdb re-called the reads with MiXCR. The repertoire has about 830,000 distinct CDR3 sequences, 32% of them found once; the top ten carry about an eighth. Their antigens remain unidentified. Specimen: cultured CD8+ T cells from PBMCs, collected from culture after CMV antigen stimulation. All receptors derive from a human donor in good health (CMV status not recorded). Some clones in this sample may be carry-over from other donors' samples.

The V and J genes are TRBV27 and TRBJ2-7; either TRBD1 or TRBD2 may supply D (5 bases each). The germline V gene has CDR1 MNHEY and CDR2 SMNVEV (reference sequence). CDR3 length: 13 amino acids. Trimming removed 8 bases at V and 8 bases at J, with 19 bases between. The DNA for the CDR3 is TGTGCCAGCTCCGCCGGGACGACCTTACAGCAGTACGTC. This gives the protein CASSAGTTLQQYV.

The chain carries TRBV4-1 and TRBJ1-5, with 9 bases matching TRBD1. Germline CDR1 is MGHRA and CDR2 is YSYEKL. The CDR3 length is 18 residues. V lost 4 bases and J lost 1; bases outside the gene matches: 11. The DNA for the CDR3 is TGCGCCAGCAGCCTCGGGACAGGGAGAAAAGGGAGCAATCAGCCCCAGCATTTT. It specifies CASSLGTGRKGSNQPQHF.

This clonotype was counted many times. The rearrangement links TRBV10-2 to TRBJ2-1, with D unclear. CDR1 WSHSY and CDR2 SAAADI come from the germline V gene. Between the trimmed V and J ends, which lost 2 bases and 0 bases, there was a span of 8 bases. This CDR3 is built from 15 residues. The CDR3 DNA follows: TGCGCCAGCAGTGAGGATAGTAGCTCCTACAATGAGCAGTTCTTC. Its protein product is CASSEDSSSYNEQFF.

V and J are TRBV27 and TRBJ1-1, with D perhaps TRBD1 (6 bases). Germline V gene lookup returns CDR1 MNHEY and CDR2 SMNVEV (reference sequence). The length of the CDR3 is 15 residues. The V end was cut by 0 bases, the J end by 6 bases, with 14 bases between. The CDR3 sequence is CASSLSNRVSPEAFF. In DNA, the CDR3 is TGTGCCAGCAGTTTATCGAACAGGGTCAGCCCTGAAGCTTTCTTT.